Shown below are 11 T cell receptor beta chains from a single sample sequenced in a study of cytomegalovirus exposure and HLA in healthy donors. A multiplex PCR was run with 60 Vbeta primers and 13 Jbeta primers. Assay: immunoSEQ multiplex PCR; the TCRdb copy retains only in-frame clones and omits some. The sample shows 95,000 to 100,000 clones, roughly 80% of them seen only once. Sequenced: PBMCs. These receptors came from a man in his sixties in good health and CMV-seropositive.

This clone was seen only a few times. This chain links TRBV5-4 with TRBJ1-4; 7 positions agree with TRBD1. The CDR3 has 14 residues. CDR1 and CDR2 from the germline V gene are SGHNT and YYREEE (reference sequence). The ends lost 5 bases at V and 7 bases at J; junction bases unmatched: 8. CDR3 loop: CASRNGQDGEKLFF. The CDR3 coding sequence is TGTGCCAGCAGGAATGGACAGGACGGTGAAAAACTGTTTTTT.

CDR3 region: CASSQVSGHYNEQFF. CDR3 bases: TGTGCCAGCAGCCAAGTTAGTGGGCATTACAATGAGCAGTTCTTC. The chain combines TRBV14 with TRBJ2-1; D gene ambiguous. The CDR3 length is 15 residues. Trimming removed 1 base at V and 4 bases at J, with 11 bases between. The germline V gene encodes CDR1 SGHDN and CDR2 FVKESK.

This chain connects TRBV6-1 to TRBJ1-6; no clear D. Germline V gene sequence: CDR1 MNHNS, CDR2 SASEGT. The V gene lost 2 bases and the J gene lost 6 bases, with 14 bases spanning the gap. CDR3 length equals 16 residues. The CDR3 coding sequence is TGTGCCAGCAGTGAACTGGACTTCGGAGGTAATTCACCCCTCCACTTT. Its protein is CASSELDFGGNSPLHF.

This clone appeared a few times. The chain carries TRBV9 and TRBJ2-1, with D possibly TRBD2 on 6 matching bases. Trimming removed 0 bases at V and 0 bases at J, with 7 bases between. This CDR3 region has 15 residues. Germline CDR1 is SGDLS and CDR2 is YYNGEE. CDR3 sequence: CASSVGDSSYNEQFF. The CDR3, as DNA: TGTGCCAGCAGCGTAGGGGACTCCTCCTACAATGAGCAGTTCTTC. The full variable domain, completed using reference TRBV9 and TRBJ2-1, is DSGVTQTPKHLITATGQRVTLRCSPRSGDLSVYWYQQSLDQGLQFLIQYYNGEERAKGNILERFSAQQFPDLHSELNLSSLELGDSALYFCASSVGDSSYNEQFFGPGTRLTVL.

The J gene is TRBJ1-1, the V gene TRBV19, with 7 bases lining up with TRBD1. Germline V gives CDR1 LNHDA, CDR2 SQIVND (reference sequence). Trimming removed 5 bases from V and 3 bases from J; junction bases left unmatched: 6. This CDR3 has 14 residues. The chain's CDR3 is CASSSGGGYTEAFF. The CDR3 coding sequence is TGTGCCAGTAGTTCAGGGGGAGGTTACACTGAAGCTTTCTTT.

V usage is TRBV14 and J usage is TRBJ1-4; 9 nucleotides agree with TRBD1. Germline-derived CDR1 and CDR2 are SGHDN and FVKESK. CDR3 size: 16 residues. Trimming took 4 bases from V and 2 from J; bases not matched to a gene: 5. The CDR3 sequence is CASSPNDRGTNEKLFF. The CDR3, as DNA: TGTGCCAGCAGCCCGAACGACAGGGGGACTAATGAAAAACTGTTTTTT.

This clone was seen a single time. This chain joins TRBV7-8 and TRBJ1-4; 9 nucleotides match TRBD1. Per the germline V gene, CDR1 is SGHVS and CDR2 is FQNEAQ. Germline trimming cut 4 bases from V and 7 bases from J; bases unmatched to any gene: 7. The CDR3 consists of 15 residues. The CDR3 DNA sequence: TGTGCCAGCAGCTCCCGGGACAGGGTCGGTGAAAAACTGTTTTTT. Protein product: CASSSRDRVGEKLFF.

The V and J genes are TRBV28 and TRBJ2-3; the match to TRBD1 covers 9 bases. CDR3 length: 16 residues. Germline V gene sequence: CDR1 MDHEN, CDR2 SYDVKM. With 1 base clipped from V and 2 bases from J, the junction kept 4 bases outside the gene matches. The CDR3 is CASSLSTGGITDTQYF. CDR3 bases: TGTGCCAGCAGTTTATCCACAGGGGGCATCACAGATACGCAGTATTTT.

The chain recombines TRBV6-5 with TRBJ2-7, with 15 nucleotides matching TRBD2. Germline CDR1 MNHEY, CDR2 SVGAGI. CDR3 length equals 15 residues. V lost 4 bases and J lost 6; bases outside the gene matches: 4. The CDR3 nucleotides are TGTGCCAGCAGTTTCGGACTAGCGGGGGGGATCGAGCAGTACTTC. Protein product: CASSFGLAGGIEQYF.

As to this clone: The sample has other DNA sequences that encode this CDR3 too. V is TRBV14 and J is TRBJ1-2, with D unclear. Germline V gives CDR1 SGHDN, CDR2 FVKESK. Trimming removed 0 bases from V and 6 bases from J, with 17 bases in between. This CDR3 contains 16 residues. CDR3 residues: CASSQERPYPRDGYTF. The CDR3 DNA reads as TGTGCCAGCAGCCAAGAAAGACCATACCCGAGGGATGGCTACACCTTC.

This clone has a handful of counts. The chain recombines TRBV5-4 with TRBJ2-3; a possible D gene is TRBD1 (6 bases). Trimming removed 7 bases from V and 1 base from J, with 19 bases in between. The CDR3 totals 16 residues. Per the germline V gene, CDR1 is SGHNT and CDR2 is YYREEE (reference sequence). The CDR3 protein is CASPLSRDIRTDTQYF. DNA for the CDR3: TGTGCCAGCCCCCTTAGTCGGGACATTCGCACAGATACGCAGTATTTT.